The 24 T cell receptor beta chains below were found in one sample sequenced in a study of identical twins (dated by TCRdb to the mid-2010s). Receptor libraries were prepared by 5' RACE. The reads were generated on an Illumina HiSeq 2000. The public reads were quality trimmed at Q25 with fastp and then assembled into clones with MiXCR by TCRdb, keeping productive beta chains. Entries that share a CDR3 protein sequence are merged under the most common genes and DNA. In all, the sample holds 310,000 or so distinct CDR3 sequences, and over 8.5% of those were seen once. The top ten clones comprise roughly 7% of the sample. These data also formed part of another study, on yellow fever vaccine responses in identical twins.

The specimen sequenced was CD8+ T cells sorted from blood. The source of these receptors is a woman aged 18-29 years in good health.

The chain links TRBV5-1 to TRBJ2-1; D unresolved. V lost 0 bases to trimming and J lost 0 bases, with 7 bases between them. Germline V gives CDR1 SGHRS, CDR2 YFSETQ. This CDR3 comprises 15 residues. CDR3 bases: TGCGCCAGCAGCTTGGACTGGAGCTCCTACAATGAGCAGTTCTTC. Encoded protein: CASSLDWSSYNEQFF.

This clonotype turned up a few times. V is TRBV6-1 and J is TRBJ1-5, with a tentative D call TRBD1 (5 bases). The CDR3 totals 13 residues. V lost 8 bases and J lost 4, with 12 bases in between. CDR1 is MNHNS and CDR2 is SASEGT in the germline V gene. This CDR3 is CASDGGWNQPQHF. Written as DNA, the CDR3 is TGTGCCAGCGACGGGGGGTGGAATCAGCCCCAGCATTTT.

The CDR3 bases are TGTGCCAGCAGCTTAGTCGCATACGAGGGGGTTACGCAGTATTTT. Translated, it gives CASSLVAYEGVTQYF. The chain uses TRBV7-2 and TRBJ2-3; the D gene is possibly TRBD1 (6 bases). CDR3 size: 15 residues. Trimming pared 1 base from V and 8 bases from J, leaving 16 bases between. Germline CDR1 and CDR2: SGHTA and FQGNSA.

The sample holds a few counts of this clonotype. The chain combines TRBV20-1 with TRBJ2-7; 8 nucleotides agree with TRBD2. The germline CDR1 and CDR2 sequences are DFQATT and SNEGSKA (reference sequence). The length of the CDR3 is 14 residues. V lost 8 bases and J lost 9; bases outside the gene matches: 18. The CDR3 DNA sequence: TGCAGTCACGGGGGGCGGGGGGACTCTTCTGGGCAGTACTTC. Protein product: CSHGGRGDSSGQYF.

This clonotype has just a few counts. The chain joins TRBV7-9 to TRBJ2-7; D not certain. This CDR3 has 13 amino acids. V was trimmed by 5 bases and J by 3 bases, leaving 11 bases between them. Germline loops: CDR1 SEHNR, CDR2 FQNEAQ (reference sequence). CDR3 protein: CASSQLASYEQYF. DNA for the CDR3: TGTGCCAGCAGCCAGTTGGCAAGCTACGAGCAGTACTTC. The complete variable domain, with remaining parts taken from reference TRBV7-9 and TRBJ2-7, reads DTGVSQNPRHKITKRGQNVTFRCDPISEHNRLYWYRQTLGQGPEFLTYFQNEAQLEKSRLLSDRFSAERPKGSFSTLEIQRTEQGDSAMYLCASSQLASYEQYFGPGTRLTVT.

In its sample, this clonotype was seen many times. The CDR3 bases are TGTGCCTGGAAACGGGACGACTACAATGAGCAGTTCTTC. As protein: CAWKRDDYNEQFF. V gene TRBV30 combines with J gene TRBJ2-1, with D perhaps given as TRBD1 or TRBD2 (5 bases each). The length of the CDR3 is 13 residues. V lost 4 bases, J lost 3 bases, and 10 bases lay in between. CDR1 GTSNPN and CDR2 SVGIG come from the germline V gene (reference sequence).

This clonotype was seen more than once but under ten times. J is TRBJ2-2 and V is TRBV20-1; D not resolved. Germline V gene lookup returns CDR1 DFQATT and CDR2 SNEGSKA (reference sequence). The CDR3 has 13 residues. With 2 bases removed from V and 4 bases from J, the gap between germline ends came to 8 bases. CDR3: CSARPTLTGELFF. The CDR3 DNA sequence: TGCAGTGCTAGACCGACCCTCACCGGGGAGCTGTTTTTT.

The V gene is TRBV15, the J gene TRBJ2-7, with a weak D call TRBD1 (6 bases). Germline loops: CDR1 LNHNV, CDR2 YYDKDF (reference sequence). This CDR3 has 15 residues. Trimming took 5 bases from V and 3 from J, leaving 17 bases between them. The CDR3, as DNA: TGTGCCACCAGCGGCTCAGGGGACCCCTACTACGAGCAGTACTTC. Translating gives CATSGSGDPYYEQYF.

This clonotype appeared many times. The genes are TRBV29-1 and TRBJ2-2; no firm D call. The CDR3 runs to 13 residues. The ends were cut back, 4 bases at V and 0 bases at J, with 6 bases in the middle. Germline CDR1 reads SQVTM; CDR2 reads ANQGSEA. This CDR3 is CSVGHTNTGELFF. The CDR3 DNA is TGCAGCGTTGGGCACACGAACACCGGGGAGCTGTTTTTT.

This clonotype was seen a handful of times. The DNA of the CDR3 is TGTGCCAGCAACTCTGGGGCCAACGTCCTGACTTTC. Its protein is CASNSGANVLTF. The rearrangement links TRBV30 to TRBJ2-6, with D uncertain. Trimming cost V 8 bases and J 0 bases, with 5 bases left between them. CDR1 is GTSNPN, CDR2 SVGIG, per germline (reference sequence). The length of the CDR3 is 12 residues.

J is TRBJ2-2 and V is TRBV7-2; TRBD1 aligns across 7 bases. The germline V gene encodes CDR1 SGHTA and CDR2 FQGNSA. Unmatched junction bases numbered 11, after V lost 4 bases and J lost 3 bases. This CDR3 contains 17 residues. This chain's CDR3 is CASSSEHRGDYTGELFF. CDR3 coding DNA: TGTGCCAGCAGCTCCGAACACAGGGGCGACTACACCGGGGAGCTGTTTTTT.

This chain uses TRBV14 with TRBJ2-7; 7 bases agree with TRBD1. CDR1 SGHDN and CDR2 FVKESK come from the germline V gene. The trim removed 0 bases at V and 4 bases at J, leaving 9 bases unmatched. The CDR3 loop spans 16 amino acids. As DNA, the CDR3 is TGTGCCAGCAGCCAAGATTCAGGGGGAAGTTCTTACGAGCAGTACTTC. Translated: CASSQDSGGSSYEQYF.

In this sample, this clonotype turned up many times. The CDR3 nucleotides read TGTGCCAGCAGTGACTTCGGGGCTCAAGAGACCCAGTACTTC. Translation: CASSDFGAQETQYF. This rearrangement joins TRBV25-1 to TRBJ2-5, with D possibly called TRBD1 or TRBD2 (5 bases each). The CDR3 runs to 14 residues. CDR1 is MGHDK and CDR2 is SYGVNS in the germline V gene. Trimming removed 3 bases at V and 2 bases at J, with 10 bases between.

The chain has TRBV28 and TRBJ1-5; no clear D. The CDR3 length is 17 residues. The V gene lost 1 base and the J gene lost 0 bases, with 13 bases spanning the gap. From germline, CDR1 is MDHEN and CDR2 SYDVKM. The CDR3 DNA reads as TGTGCCAGCAGTTTATCTCCCAAGATTCATAGCAATCAGCCCCAGCATTTT. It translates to CASSLSPKIHSNQPQHF.

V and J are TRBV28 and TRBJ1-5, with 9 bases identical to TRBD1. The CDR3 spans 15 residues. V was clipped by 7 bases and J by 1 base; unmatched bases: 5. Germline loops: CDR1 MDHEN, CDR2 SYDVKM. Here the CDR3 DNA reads TGTGCCAGCACCTGGGACAGGGAGAGCAATCAGCCCCAGCATTTT. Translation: CASTWDRESNQPQHF.

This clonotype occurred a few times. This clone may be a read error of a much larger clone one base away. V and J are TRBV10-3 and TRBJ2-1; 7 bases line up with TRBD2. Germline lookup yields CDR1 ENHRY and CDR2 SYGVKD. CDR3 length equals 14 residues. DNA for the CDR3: TGTGCCGTCAGAGCCTGGGGGACTAAAAATGAGCAGTTCTTC. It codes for CAVRAWGTKNEQFF.

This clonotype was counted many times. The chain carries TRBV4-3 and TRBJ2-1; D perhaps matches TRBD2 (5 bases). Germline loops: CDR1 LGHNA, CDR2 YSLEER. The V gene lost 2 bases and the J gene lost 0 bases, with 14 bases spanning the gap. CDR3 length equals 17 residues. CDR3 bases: TGCGCCAGCAGCCAATCTCTCAGCGGAGACTCCTACAATGAGCAGTTCTTC. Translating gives CASSQSLSGDSYNEQFF.

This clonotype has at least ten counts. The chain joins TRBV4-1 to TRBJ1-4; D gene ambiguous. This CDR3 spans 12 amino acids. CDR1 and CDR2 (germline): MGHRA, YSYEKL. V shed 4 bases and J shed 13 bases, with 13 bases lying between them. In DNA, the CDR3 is TGCGCCAGCAGCCTTGGGTCGAGCATACTGTTTTTT. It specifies CASSLGSSILFF.

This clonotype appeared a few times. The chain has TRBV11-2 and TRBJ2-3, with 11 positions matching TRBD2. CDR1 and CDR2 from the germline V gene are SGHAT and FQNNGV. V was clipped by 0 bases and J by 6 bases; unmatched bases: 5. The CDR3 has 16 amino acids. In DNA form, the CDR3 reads TGTGCCAGCAGCTTAGAGGCTAGCGGGAGGCTGGATACGCAGTATTTT. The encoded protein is CASSLEASGRLDTQYF.

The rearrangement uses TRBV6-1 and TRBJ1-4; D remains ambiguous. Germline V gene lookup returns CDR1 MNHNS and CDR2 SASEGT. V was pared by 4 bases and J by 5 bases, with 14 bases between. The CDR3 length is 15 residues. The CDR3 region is CASSARTKENEKLFF. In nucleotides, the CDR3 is TGTGCCAGCAGTGCCCGGACGAAGGAAAATGAAAAACTGTTTTTT.

The CDR3 DNA reads as TGTGCCAGCAGTTTAGCCCTGGCTCAGCCCCAGCATTTT. Protein product: CASSLALAQPQHF. J is TRBJ1-5 and V is TRBV12-3 or TRBV12-4; no definite D call. The CDR3 consists of 13 residues. Deletions cut 0 bases from V and 6 bases from J, with 6 bases between.

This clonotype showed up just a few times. Here the CDR3 reads CAISDHSGRSYEQYF. CDR3 DNA sequence: TGTGCCATCAGTGATCATTCGGGCAGATCCTACGAGCAGTACTTC. The V and J genes are TRBV10-3 and TRBJ2-7; unclear D gene. CDR1 and CDR2 from the germline V gene are ENHRY and SYGVKD. V dropped 3 bases and J dropped 1 base, with 13 bases sitting between them. CDR3 size: 15 residues.

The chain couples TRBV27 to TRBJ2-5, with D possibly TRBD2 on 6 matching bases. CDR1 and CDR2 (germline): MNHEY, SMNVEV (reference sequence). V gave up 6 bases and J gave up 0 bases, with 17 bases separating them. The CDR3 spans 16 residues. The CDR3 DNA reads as TGTGCCAGCAGCCCATGGGGGGATTCGTACCAAGAGACCCAGTACTTC. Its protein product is CASSPWGDSYQETQYF.

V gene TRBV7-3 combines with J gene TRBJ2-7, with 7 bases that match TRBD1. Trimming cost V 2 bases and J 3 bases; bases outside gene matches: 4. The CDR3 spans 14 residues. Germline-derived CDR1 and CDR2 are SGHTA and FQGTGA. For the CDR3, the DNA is TGTGCCAGCAGCTTAGCTGGACAGGACTACGAGCAGTACTTC. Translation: CASSLAGQDYEQYF.